The 10 T cell receptor beta chains given below trace back to one sample, sequenced in a study of blood T cell repertoires in COVID-19. Profiled with immunoSEQ multiplex PCR; TCRdb holds only in-frame clones, not every one. The table shows approximately 140,000 clones, with about 86% occurring only once. The sequenced sample consisted of PBMCs or T cells enriched from blood (not recorded which). The origin of the receptors is a woman in her forties or fifties who had recovered from COVID-19.

Here the CDR3 reads CASSSLAGGHNEQFF. Here the CDR3 DNA reads TGTGCCAGCAGCTCCCTAGCGGGGGGGCACAATGAGCAGTTCTTC. The gene calls are TRBV5-6 and TRBJ2-1; TRBD2 matches 12 bases. This CDR3 contains 15 residues. The germline gives CDR1 SGHDT, CDR2 YYEEEE. Unmatched junction bases numbered 3, after V lost 3 bases and J lost 5 bases.

As regards this clone: A junction end diverges from the germline sequence, so it may reflect a read error. The rearrangement joins TRBV9 to TRBJ1-1; the D is unclear. The CDR3 contains 15 residues. The germline CDR1 and CDR2 sequences are SGDLS and YYNGEE. The CDR3 spells CASSERARLNTEAFF. The CDR3 DNA reads TGTGCCAGCAGCGAGAGGGCCAGGCTGAATACTGAAGCTTTCTTT. Full variable domain (remainder filled in from reference TRBV9 and TRBJ1-1): DSGVTQTPKHLITATGQRVTLRCSPRSGDLSVYWYQQSLDQGLQFLIQYYNGEERAKGNILERFSAQQFPDLHSELNLSSLELGDSALYFCASSERARLNTEAFFGQGTRLTVV.

This clone was counted a single time. The rearrangement uses TRBV3-1 (or the pseudogene TRBV3-2) and TRBJ1-3, with no clear D. V dropped 1 base and J dropped 0 bases, with 4 bases sitting between them. The CDR3 is 14 amino acids. The germline CDR1 and CDR2 sequences are LGHDT and YNNKEL (reference sequence). The DNA for the CDR3 is TGTGCCAGCAGCCAAGCCTCCTCTGGAAACACCATATATTTT. Amino acids: CASSQASSGNTIYF.

For this clone: One end of the junction is discordant with germline, which a read error may explain. The chain carries TRBV11-2 and TRBJ2-5; D possibly corresponds to TRBD1 (6 bases). Germline V gene sequence: CDR1 SGHAT, CDR2 FQNNGV. The CDR3 sequence is 13 residues long. In nucleotides, the CDR3 is TGTGCCAGCAGCTTAGGTCAGGGGCCAACCTCCCACTTC. This gives the protein CASSLGQGPTSHF.

This clone is a singleton in its sample. The rearrangement joins TRBV11-3 to TRBJ2-2; 10 nucleotides align to TRBD2. The CDR3 consists of 17 residues. J lost 3 bases, V lost 5 bases, and 9 bases had no gene match. Germline CDR1 and CDR2: SGHNT and YENEEA. CDR3 nucleotides: TGTGCCAGCAGCCCAGCGGGGGGGCCGATGGACACCGGGGAGCTGTTTTTT. This translates into CASSPAGGPMDTGELFF.

The chain employs TRBV19 and TRBJ2-1, with a tentative D call TRBD2 (5 bases). V was shortened by 5 bases and J by 8 bases, with 19 bases between the two germline ends. Looked up from germline, CDR1 is LNHDA and CDR2 is SQIVND (reference sequence). The CDR3 has 15 residues. CDR3 nucleotide sequence: TGTGCCAGTAGTCCCGAAATGTTGAGGGTCCATGAGCAGTTCTTC. Translation: CASSPEMLRVHEQFF.

The chain couples TRBV6-5 to TRBJ2-1; 10 positions agree with TRBD2. This CDR3 has 12 amino acids. CDR1 is MNHEY, CDR2 SVGAGI, per germline. V lost 5 bases to trimming and J lost 10 bases; unmatched junction nucleotides: 2. CDR3 coding DNA: TGTGCCAGCAGTCAACTAGCGGGGGAGCAGTTCTTC. Protein: CASSQLAGEQFF.

This chain joins TRBV7-9 and TRBJ1-6; D is unclear. Germline CDR1 SEHNR, CDR2 FQNEAQ (reference sequence). With 1 base removed from V and 4 bases from J, the gap between germline ends came to 5 bases. The CDR3 has 14 residues. The CDR3 bases are TGTGCCAGCAGCTTAGAACAGTATAATTCACCCCTCCACTTT. Translating gives CASSLEQYNSPLHF.

V is TRBV7-9 and J is TRBJ1-2; the match to TRBD1 covers 7 bases. Trimming took 5 bases from V and 8 from J; bases not matched to a gene: 8. CDR1 SEHNR and CDR2 FQNEAQ come from the germline V gene (reference sequence). This CDR3 region has 13 residues. The CDR3 nucleotides read TGTGCCAGCAGCGAAGACAGGGTGGGGGGCTACACCTTC. Amino acids: CASSEDRVGGYTF.

This CDR3 reads CASSQYNSDTQYF. CDR3 coding DNA: TGTGCCAGCAGCCAATATAATTCAGATACGCAGTATTTT. The V and J genes are TRBV3-1 (or the pseudogene TRBV3-2) and TRBJ2-3, with no clear D. V lost 2 bases and J lost 4, with 7 bases in between. Per the germline V gene, CDR1 is LGHDT and CDR2 is YNNKEL (reference sequence). This CDR3 region has 13 residues.